Below, one TCR beta chain is given with its context. The data belong to a study of radiotherapy plus CTLA-4 blockade in lung cancer. Germline V gene data show CDR1 as LNHDA and CDR2 as SQIVND (reference sequence). The CDR3 runs 15 residues. With 7 bases removed from V and 3 bases from J, the gap between germline ends came to 16 bases. Some clones are missing from TCRdb's copy, which holds only in-frame ones; the method was immunoSEQ multiplex PCR. Here the sample spans 50,000 or so clones, about 88% being singletons. The source material was peripheral blood, sampled from a patient treated with radiotherapy plus ipilimumab. The chain uses TRBV19 and TRBJ2-1; D possibly corresponds to TRBD2 (7 bases). This TCR was sampled from a human donor with non-small cell lung cancer whose response to radiotherapy plus ipilimumab could not be evaluated. The CDR3 loop is CASKGGSSLYNEQFF. The CDR3 DNA reads TGTGCCAGTAAGGGGGGGTCTAGCCTCTACAATGAGCAGTTCTTC.